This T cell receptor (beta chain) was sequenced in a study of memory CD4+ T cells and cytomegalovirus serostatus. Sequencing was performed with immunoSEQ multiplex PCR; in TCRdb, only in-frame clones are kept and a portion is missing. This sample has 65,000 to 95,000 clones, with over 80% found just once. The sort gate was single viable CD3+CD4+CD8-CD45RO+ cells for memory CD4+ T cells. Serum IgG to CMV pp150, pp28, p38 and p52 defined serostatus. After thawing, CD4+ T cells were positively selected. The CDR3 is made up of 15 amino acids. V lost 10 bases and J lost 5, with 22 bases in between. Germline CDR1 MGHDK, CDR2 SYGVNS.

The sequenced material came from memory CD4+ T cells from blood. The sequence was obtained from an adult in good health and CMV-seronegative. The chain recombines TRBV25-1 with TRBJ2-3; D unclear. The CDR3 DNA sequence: TGTGCCACCATAAGGTTAGGGTTTTTGGGAGATACGCAGTATTTT. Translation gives CATIRLGFLGDTQYF.